The clone carrying this TCR beta chain has just one count. Looked up from germline, CDR1 is LGHDT and CDR2 is YNNKEL (reference sequence). The CDR3 is 12 residues long. V was clipped by 2 bases and J by 10 bases, with 9 bases between them. Sequencing was performed with immunoSEQ multiplex PCR; in TCRdb, only in-frame clones are kept and a portion is missing. Of 450,000 to 500,000 clones in the sample, 80% to 90% are singletons; the top ten hold approximately 3.4%. The source of the sample is a study of blood T cell repertoires in COVID-19. The TCR was taken from a human donor in a cohort sampled during active COVID-19. The chain has TRBV3-1 (or the pseudogene TRBV3-2) and TRBJ2-1; possibly TRBD2 for D (6 bases). Source material: peripheral blood. CDR3 sequence reads: CASSQTLAEQFF. In DNA, the CDR3 is TGTGCCAGCAGCCAAACTCTAGCGGAGCAGTTCTTC.